The entry below describes one TCR beta chain. Its antigen is currently unknown. At one of its ends the junction is not consistent with the germline gene, which may arise from a read error. Other DNA sequences in this sample translate to the same CDR3. Purities in excess of 95% were seen in all sorted populations. This sample is part of a study of beta chain features in type 1 diabetes. Study-level points and caveats: It was among patients, rather than healthy donors, that naive, central memory and Treg TCRB repertoires appeared more similar.

What was sequenced were expressed TCRB transcripts, since all of the isolated RNA had been reverse transcribed. The protocol was immunoSEQ multiplex PCR, while the TCRdb copy is restricted to in-frame clones and leaves out a portion. The sample holds over 150,000 clones; around 13% are singletons and the top ten take approximately 0.64%. CDR3 size: 16 residues. The source material was central memory CD4+ T cells from blood. The rearrangement joins TRBV23-1 to TRBJ1-4; tentatively, D is TRBD1 (6 bases). TRBV23-1 is flagged as an ORF with uncertain function. The sequence was obtained from a woman between 18 and 30 years old in good health. For the CDR3, the DNA is TGCGCCAGCAGTCCCTCGAGGGGGTTGGAGGTTGAAAAGCTGTTTTTT. This sequence encodes CASSPSRGLEVEKLFF.